These T cell receptor beta chains were read from a single sample in a study of regulatory T cells in long-lasting Graves disease. In TCRdb, the multiplex PCR reads were re-called with MiXCR into one record per CDR3 protein. The table shows about 210,000 distinct CDR3 sequences, with roughly a fifth occurring only once. The data were also submitted as part of a second study, on T cells in Graves' hyperthyroidism and ophthalmopathy.

The sample consisted of peripheral blood mononuclear cells (PBMCs), taken at new diagnosis, from a patient treated with antithyroid drugs. These receptors were collected from a woman under 40 with Graves disease. CDR3s include the opening cysteine and the closing phenylalanine or tryptophan. D genes are given only for firm matches. Some rows have no size entry. The others give once, few or many, or a class for an expanded clone.

V	size	J	D	CDR3	DNA
TRBV15	many	TRBJ2-4	TRBD1	CATSRGPGQGSFENIQYF	TGTGCCACCAGCAGGGGTCCGGGACAGGGAAGTTTTGAAAACATTCAGTACTTC
TRBV7-2	many	TRBJ2-1	TRBD2	CASSPGLGINEQFF	TGTGCCAGCAGCCCAGGACTAGGAATCAATGAGCAGTTCTTC
TRBV28	.	TRBJ2-1	.	CASSLSGRGKSFYNEQFF	TGTGCCAGCAGTTTATCGGGGAGGGGGAAAAGCTTCTACAATGAGCAGTTCTTC
TRBV5-4	many	TRBJ1-1	TRBD1	CASRKTGGITEAFF	TGTGCCAGCAGGAAGACAGGGGGGATCACTGAAGCTTTCTTT
TRBV7-9	.	TRBJ1-5	TRBD1	CASSLNPGGSSQPQHF	TGTGCCAGCAGCTTAAATCCAGGGGGGAGTTCTCAGCCCCAGCATTTT
TRBV24-1	many	TRBJ1-2	.	CATSMASYGYTF	TGTGCCACCAGTATGGCATCATATGGCTACACCTTC
TRBV7-2	many	TRBJ2-7	.	CASSPQRSFEQYF	TGTGCCAGCAGCCCCCAGCGGTCCTTCGAGCAGTACTTC
TRBV4-2	many	TRBJ2-7	.	CASSQVSPGGEQYF	TGTGCCAGCAGCCAAGTTTCCCCCGGAGGCGAGCAGTACTTC
TRBV9	few	TRBJ1-3	.	CASSVEVGSSGNTIYF	TGTGCCAGCAGCGTAGAAGTGGGGAGCTCTGGAAACACCATATATTTT
TRBV7-6	many	TRBJ2-7	TRBD1	CASSLGTGGNDEQYF	TGTGCCAGCAGCTTAGGTACAGGGGGAAACGACGAGCAGTACTTC
TRBV20-1	many	TRBJ1-6	TRBD1	CSARVTGDSPLHF	TGCAGTGCTAGGGTTACAGGGGATTCACCCCTCCACTTT
TRBV14	.	TRBJ1-3	.	CASSHVGNTIYF	TGTGCCAGCAGCCATGTTGGAAACACCATATATTTT
TRBV2	.	TRBJ2-7	TRBD1	CASSPGTGGFDEQYF	TGTGCCAGCAGTCCCGGGACAGGGGGCTTCGACGAGCAGTACTTC
TRBV5-5	many	TRBJ2-3	.	CASTLMRAITDTQYF	TGTGCCAGCACCCTGATGCGGGCGATCACAGATACGCAGTATTTT
TRBV2	many	TRBJ2-3	TRBD2	CASNSRVGRADTQYF	TGTGCCAGCAACTCGAGGGTAGGGAGGGCAGATACGCAGTATTTT
TRBV6-5	many	TRBJ2-3	TRBD1	CASSFRQGSTDTQYF	TGTGCCAGCAGTTTCCGACAGGGGAGCACAGATACGCAGTATTTT
TRBV19	many	TRBJ1-1	TRBD1	CASSRDRASDTEAFF	TGTGCCAGTAGTAGGGACAGGGCATCGGACACTGAAGCTTTCTTT
TRBV15	.	TRBJ1-2	.	CATSSRTGIYGYTF	TGTGCCACCAGCAGTAGAACAGGGATCTATGGCTACACCTTC
TRBV11-2	.	TRBJ2-5	TRBD2	CASSVVAGGETQYF	TGTGCCAGCAGCGTGGTAGCGGGAGGAGAGACCCAGTACTTC
TRBV28	.	TRBJ1-5	.	CATISRDQPQHF	TGTGCCACGATTAGCAGGGATCAGCCCCAGCATTTT
TRBV24-1	many	TRBJ2-2	.	CATRNIGELFF	TGTGCCACCAGAAATATCGGGGAGCTGTTTTTT
TRBV6-5	many	TRBJ2-1	TRBD2	CASSYSKGLAIHEQFF	TGTGCCAGCAGTTACTCGAAGGGACTAGCAATTCATGAGCAGTTCTTC
TRBV27	.	TRBJ2-5	TRBD2	CASSSLAGGKETQYF	TGTGCCAGCAGTTCACTAGCGGGGGGTAAAGAGACCCAGTACTTC
TRBV11-2	.	TRBJ2-1	TRBD2	CASSLSWTSGSHEQFF	TGTGCCAGCAGCTTAAGCTGGACTAGCGGGAGCCATGAGCAGTTCTTC
TRBV7-8	many	TRBJ2-2	TRBD2	CASGTSMNTGELFF	TGTGCCAGCGGGACTAGCATGAACACCGGGGAGCTGTTTTTT
TRBV27	many	TRBJ2-1	.	CASSPDSSSYNEQFF	TGTGCCAGCAGCCCCGACTCGAGCTCCTACAATGAGCAGTTCTTC
TRBV30	many	TRBJ1-1	TRBD1	CAWGTGLGAEAFF	TGTGCCTGGGGGACAGGGCTCGGGGCTGAAGCTTTCTTT
TRBV3-1	many	TRBJ2-3	.	CASSQTESTDTQYF	TGTGCCAGCAGCCAGACAGAGAGCACAGATACGCAGTATTTT
TRBV19	many	TRBJ2-7	.	CASSRQPRGEQYF	TGTGCCAGTAGTAGACAGCCCCGAGGTGAGCAGTACTTC
TRBV6-2/TRBV6-3	few	TRBJ1-5	TRBD1	CASSGRQGGIQPQHF	TGTGCCAGCAGTGGAAGACAGGGAGGGATTCAGCCCCAGCATTTT
TRBV14	many	TRBJ1-2	.	CASSHGGGYTF	TGTGCCAGCAGCCATGGGGGTGGCTACACCTTC
TRBV11-2	many	TRBJ1-5	TRBD1	CASSLTGDSNQPQHF	TGTGCCAGCAGCTTGACAGGGGATAGCAATCAGCCCCAGCATTTT
TRBV20-1	many	TRBJ2-6	.	CSARESGSGANVLTF	TGCAGTGCCAGGGAGTCCGGCTCTGGGGCCAACGTCCTGACTTTC
TRBV10-3	many	TRBJ2-7	.	CATQGGSYEQYF	TGTGCCACGCAGGGTGGCTCCTACGAGCAGTACTTC
TRBV11-2	.	TRBJ2-5	TRBD2	CASSPLSGRNSETQYF	TGTGCCAGCAGCCCCCTTAGCGGGAGGAACTCGGAGACCCAGTACTTC
TRBV5-5	.	TRBJ1-1	.	CASVLWEEAEAFF	TGTGCCAGCGTCCTGTGGGAGGAGGCTGAAGCTTTCTTT
TRBV19	.	TRBJ1-2	.	CASSPRGTYNYGYTF	TGTGCCAGTAGTCCCCGGGGGACTTATAACTATGGCTACACCTTC